A single sample is the source of the 2 T cell receptor beta chains below, sequenced in a study of response to subunit inactivated influenza vaccine. TCRdb reprocessed the RT-PCR reads via MiXCR and lists one record per CDR3 protein. The table includes roughly 620,000 distinct CDR3 sequences, about 10% detected once. This sample was also put to use in a study of T cells expressing NK-cell markers. From that report: cDNA encoding TCR beta was synthesized via 5'RACE template switching incorporating UMIs.

The sequencing here drew on PBMCs from blood, taken on the day of vaccination. These receptors originate from a man aged 50 to 60 who received an inactivated influenza vaccine.

This clonotype was detected a few times. This sequence joins TRBV12-3 or TRBV12-4 and TRBJ1-4; D gene uncertain. The V end lost 3 bases, the J end lost 4 bases, and 15 bases lay between the germline ends. The CDR3 totals 16 residues. In nucleotides, the CDR3 is TGTGCCAGCAGTTTGGGCCTTACCCCGGATAATGAAAAACTGTTTTTT. This codes for CASSLGLTPDNEKLFF.

The CDR3 DNA reads as TGCAGTGCTAGTCCCCCAGCGGGACACACAGATACGCAGTATTTT. This gives the protein CSASPPAGHTDTQYF. The chain couples TRBV20-1 to TRBJ2-3, with a possible D match to TRBD2 (7 bases). The CDR3 totals 15 residues. The germline CDR1 and CDR2 sequences are DFQATT and SNEGSKA (reference sequence). The V end lost 3 bases, the J end lost 2 bases, and 15 bases lay between the germline ends.